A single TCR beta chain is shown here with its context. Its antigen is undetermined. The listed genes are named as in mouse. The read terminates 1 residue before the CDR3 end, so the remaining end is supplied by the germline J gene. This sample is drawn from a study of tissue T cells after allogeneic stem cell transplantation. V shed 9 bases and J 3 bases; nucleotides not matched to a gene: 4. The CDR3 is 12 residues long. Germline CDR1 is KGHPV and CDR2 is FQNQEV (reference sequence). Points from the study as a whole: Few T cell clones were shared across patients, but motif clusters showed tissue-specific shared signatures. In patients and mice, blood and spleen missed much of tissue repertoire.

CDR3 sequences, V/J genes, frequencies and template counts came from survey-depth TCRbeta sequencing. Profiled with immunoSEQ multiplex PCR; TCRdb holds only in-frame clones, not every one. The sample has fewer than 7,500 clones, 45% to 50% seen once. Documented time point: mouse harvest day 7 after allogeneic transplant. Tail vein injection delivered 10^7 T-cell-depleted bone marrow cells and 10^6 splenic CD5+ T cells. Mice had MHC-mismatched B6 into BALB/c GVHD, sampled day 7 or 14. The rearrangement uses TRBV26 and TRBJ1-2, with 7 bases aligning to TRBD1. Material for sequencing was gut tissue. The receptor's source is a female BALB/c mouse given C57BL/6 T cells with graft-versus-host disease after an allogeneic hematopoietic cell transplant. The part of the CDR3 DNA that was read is TGTGCCAGTGGAACAGGGGACTCCGACTACACC. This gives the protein CASGTGDSDYT. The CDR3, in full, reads CASGTGDSDYTF.